The rows below give T cell receptor beta chains drawn from one sample of a study of early T cells in non-severe SARS-CoV-2 infection. TCRdb passed the 5' RACE reads through MiXCR, listing each CDR3 protein once. The profile shows 50,000 or so distinct CDR3 sequences, about 15% of them singletons. The source was whole blood, collected at baseline. Receptors were obtained from an adult who was a healthcare worker with PCR-confirmed SARS-CoV-2 infection or an uninfected control (not recorded which). The CDR3 runs from the conserved cysteine through the conserved F or W. Fields, in order: clone size, V gene, D gene, J gene, CDR3 protein, CDR3 DNA. A D gene is named only where the DNA matches it firmly. Rows give clone size only sometimes, using once, few, many, or a class for an expanded clone.

clone_size: few
v_call: TRBV6-6
d_call: -
j_call: TRBJ2-3
cdr3_aa: CASSYPSGDTQYF
cdr3_nt: TGTGCCAGCAGTTACCCGTCTGGAGATACGCAGTATTTT

clone_size: -
v_call: TRBV9
d_call: TRBD2
j_call: TRBJ2-3
cdr3_aa: CASSEGLANTQYF
cdr3_nt: TGTGCCAGCAGCGAGGGACTAGCGAATACGCAGTATTTT

clone_size: -
v_call: TRBV10-3
d_call: -
j_call: TRBJ2-1
cdr3_aa: CAISESGRVHEQFF
cdr3_nt: TGTGCCATCAGTGAGTCGGGCAGGGTCCATGAGCAGTTCTTC

clone_size: -
v_call: TRBV6-1
d_call: TRBD1
j_call: TRBJ1-5
cdr3_aa: CASKGQSNQPQHF
cdr3_nt: TGTGCCAGCAAGGGACAGAGCAATCAGCCCCAGCATTTT

clone_size: -
v_call: TRBV7-6
d_call: TRBD1
j_call: TRBJ2-1
cdr3_aa: CASSLGTGIYNEQFF
cdr3_nt: TGTGCCAGCAGCTTAGGGACAGGGATTTACAATGAGCAGTTCTTC

clone_size: many
v_call: TRBV19
d_call: -
j_call: TRBJ2-7
cdr3_aa: CASKITTRVGEQYF
cdr3_nt: TGTGCCAGTAAGATAACGACCAGGGTCGGCGAGCAGTACTTC

clone_size: few
v_call: TRBV2
d_call: -
j_call: TRBJ2-5
cdr3_aa: CAAGRAGETQYF
cdr3_nt: TGTGCCGCCGGTCGGGCGGGGGAGACCCAGTACTTC

clone_size: -
v_call: TRBV18
d_call: -
j_call: TRBJ1-2
cdr3_aa: CASSPRTSGPIF
cdr3_nt: TGTGCCAGCTCACCTAGGACTTCTGGACCTATCTTC

clone_size: few
v_call: TRBV20-1
d_call: -
j_call: TRBJ2-7
cdr3_aa: CSARPRVGSYEQYF
cdr3_nt: TGCAGTGCTAGACCTAGAGTCGGCTCCTACGAGCAGTACTTC

clone_size: few
v_call: TRBV11-2
d_call: TRBD1
j_call: TRBJ2-7
cdr3_aa: CASSPNSRGQGETYEQYF
cdr3_nt: TGTGCCAGCAGCCCTAACTCCCGCGGGCAGGGGGAAACCTACGAGCAGTACTTC

clone_size: -
v_call: TRBV5-4
d_call: TRBD2
j_call: TRBJ2-3
cdr3_aa: CASSPKTSGRTDTQYF
cdr3_nt: TGTGCCAGCAGCCCGAAGACTAGCGGGAGAACAGATACGCAGTATTTT

clone_size: many
v_call: TRBV18
d_call: -
j_call: TRBJ2-7
cdr3_aa: CASSPGTGLSYEQYF
cdr3_nt: TGTGCCAGCTCTCCCGGGACTGGCCTCTCCTACGAGCAGTACTTC

clone_size: many
v_call: TRBV27
d_call: -
j_call: TRBJ2-7
cdr3_aa: CASSLSEVSYEQYF
cdr3_nt: TGTGCCAGCAGCCTCTCGGAGGTCTCCTACGAGCAGTACTTC

clone_size: -
v_call: TRBV5-1
d_call: -
j_call: TRBJ2-5
cdr3_aa: CASRGLETQYF
cdr3_nt: TGCGCCAGCAGGGGGCTAGAGACCCAGTACTTC

clone_size: -
v_call: TRBV11-2
d_call: TRBD1
j_call: TRBJ2-3
cdr3_aa: CASSLGNRGADMQYF
cdr3_nt: TGTGCCAGCAGCTTAGGGAACAGGGGAGCAGATATGCAGTATTTT

clone_size: -
v_call: TRBV19
d_call: -
j_call: TRBJ2-5
cdr3_aa: CASQDRDRETQYF
cdr3_nt: TGTGCCAGCCAGGACCGGGATCGCGAGACCCAGTACTTC

clone_size: many
v_call: TRBV6-6
d_call: TRBD1
j_call: TRBJ2-7
cdr3_aa: CASSMGQSLTEQYF
cdr3_nt: TGTGCCAGCAGCATGGGACAGTCCCTGACCGAGCAGTACTTC

clone_size: few
v_call: TRBV20-1
d_call: -
j_call: TRBJ2-7
cdr3_aa: CSALDPTRGEQYF
cdr3_nt: TGCAGTGCCCTCGACCCCACACGAGGCGAGCAGTACTTC

clone_size: -
v_call: TRBV20-1
d_call: -
j_call: TRBJ2-1
cdr3_aa: CSARDLGSYDEQFF
cdr3_nt: TGCAGTGCTAGAGATCTTGGTAGCTACGATGAGCAGTTCTTC

clone_size: -
v_call: TRBV12-3/TRBV12-4
d_call: TRBD2
j_call: TRBJ2-7
cdr3_aa: CASSPSGTTSNEQYF
cdr3_nt: TGTGCCAGCAGTCCTTCCGGGACTACGTCAAACGAGCAGTACTTC

clone_size: few
v_call: TRBV5-1
d_call: TRBD1
j_call: TRBJ2-3
cdr3_aa: CASSFGVRGPGDTQYF
cdr3_nt: TGCGCCAGCAGCTTCGGCGTCAGGGGGCCCGGAGATACGCAGTATTTT

clone_size: few
v_call: TRBV12-5
d_call: -
j_call: TRBJ1-1
cdr3_aa: CASGPTPQGSNTEAFF
cdr3_nt: TGTGCTAGTGGCCCAACCCCTCAGGGGTCGAACACTGAAGCTTTCTTT

clone_size: -
v_call: TRBV7-9
d_call: TRBD1
j_call: TRBJ2-7
cdr3_aa: CASSRGQGATYEQYF
cdr3_nt: TGTGCCAGCAGCCGGGGACAGGGGGCTACCTACGAGCAGTACTTC

clone_size: few
v_call: TRBV29-1
d_call: -
j_call: TRBJ2-7
cdr3_aa: CSVVWNQGRSYEQYF
cdr3_nt: TGCAGCGTTGTTTGGAACCAGGGGAGATCCTACGAGCAGTACTTC